One sample yielded the 15 T cell receptor beta chains listed below, sequenced in a study of shared clonotypes between healthy human individuals. Assay used: immunoSEQ multiplex PCR; TCRdb lists only in-frame clones, some missing. This table holds over a million clones, 78% found once. Sequencing was carried out using memory CD4+ T cells from PBMCs. The subset is: CD45RA-negative fraction. The receptors shown here come from a man aged 18 to 29 in good health. Some clones in this sample may be carry-over from other donors' samples.

This chain links TRBV12-5 with TRBJ2-2, with 8 nucleotides matching TRBD2. The ends lost 2 bases at V and 5 bases at J; junction bases unmatched: 10. Germline assignment: CDR1 LGHNT and CDR2 FRNRAP. The CDR3 totals 17 residues. The CDR3: CASGLSLTAGDTGELFF. The CDR3 DNA sequence: TGTGCTAGTGGTTTGTCTCTCACAGCGGGAGATACCGGGGAGCTGTTTTTT.

The chain couples TRBV5-4 to TRBJ1-1, with TRBD1 as a possible D gene (5 bases). V lost 4 bases and J lost 6, with 16 bases in between. The CDR3 is 14 residues long. The germline CDR1 and CDR2 sequences are SGHNT and YYREEE (reference sequence). CDR3 in DNA: TGTGCCAGCAGCAAGACAGCACTGAGCGCTGAAGCTTTCTTT. Its translation is CASSKTALSAEAFF.

A word on this clone: The same CDR3 also results from other DNA sequences found in this sample. The rearrangement joins TRBV28 to TRBJ2-7, with unresolved D. The CDR3 extends over 11 amino acids. The V end was cut by 2 bases, the J end by 2 bases, with 1 base between. Germline assignment: CDR1 MDHEN and CDR2 SYDVKM. The CDR3 nucleotides are TGTGCCAGCAGTTTAACCTACGAGCAGTACTTC. Residues: CASSLTYEQYF.

The chain has TRBV6-6 and TRBJ2-5; tentatively, D is TRBD1 (6 bases). The germline gives CDR1 MNHNY, CDR2 SVGAGI (reference sequence). V was shortened by 2 bases and J by 5 bases, with 18 bases between the two germline ends. This CDR3 is 16 amino acids long. The chain's CDR3 is CASSYLPGQREETQYF. In DNA, the CDR3 is TGTGCCAGCAGTTACCTGCCGGGACAAAGGGAGGAGACCCAGTACTTC.

This clone was counted a single time. The V call is TRBV7-2, the J call TRBJ1-2; the match to TRBD1 covers 7 bases. J was trimmed by 4 bases and V by 5 bases; bases with no gene match: 7. The CDR3 spans 14 residues. Per the germline V gene, CDR1 is SGHTA and CDR2 is FQGNSA. CDR3 amino acids: CASSPRTGFYGYTF. The CDR3 region has the DNA TGTGCCAGCAGCCCGCGGACAGGTTTCTATGGCTACACCTTC.

J is TRBJ2-5 and V is TRBV9; D remains unclear. CDR3 size: 13 residues. V lost 4 bases to trimming and J lost 1 base, with 8 bases between them. The V gene's germline CDR1 is SGDLS and CDR2 YYNGEE. CDR3: CASSLHPQETQYF. The CDR3 coding sequence is TGTGCCAGCAGCCTGCACCCCCAAGAGACCCAGTACTTC.

The chain couples TRBV5-4 to TRBJ1-5; the D is unclear. Germline V lookup: CDR1 SGHNT, CDR2 YYREEE (reference sequence). Trimming removed 4 bases at V and 0 bases at J, with 14 bases between. The CDR3 loop spans 16 amino acids. For the CDR3, the DNA is TGTGCCAGCAGCCAAGATGGGCAGTATAGCAATCAGCCCCAGCATTTT. Protein sequence: CASSQDGQYSNQPQHF.

CDR3 region: CSVGTLYGNEQFF. The CDR3 DNA reads TGCAGCGTGGGGACCCTCTACGGCAATGAGCAGTTCTTC. The rearrangement links TRBV29-1 to TRBJ2-1; D could derive from TRBD1 or TRBD2 (5 bases each). CDR1 SQVTM and CDR2 ANQGSEA come from the germline V gene. Between the trimmed V and J ends, which lost 6 bases and 6 bases, there was a span of 15 bases. This CDR3 comprises 13 residues.

The genes are TRBV28 and TRBJ2-1, with 10 bases lining up with TRBD2. The germline CDR1 and CDR2 sequences are MDHEN and SYDVKM. The CDR3 contains 19 residues. V was clipped by 7 bases and J by 0 bases; unmatched bases: 15. The chain's CDR3 is CASTPRRLAGVSSYNEQFF. CDR3 coding DNA: TGTGCCAGCACCCCTCGGCGGCTAGCGGGAGTGAGCTCCTACAATGAGCAGTTCTTC.

V is TRBV7-9 and J is TRBJ2-1; 8 bases map to TRBD2. J lost 5 bases, V lost 7 bases, and 10 bases had no gene match. The CDR3 runs to 15 residues. Germline CDR1 is SEHNR and CDR2 is FQNEAQ (reference sequence). DNA of the CDR3: TGTGCCAGCACCTCACGGACTAGCAGAAACAATGAGCAGTTCTTC. It yields the protein CASTSRTSRNNEQFF.

The rearrangement links TRBV5-1 to TRBJ1-4; D gene ambiguous. The V end lost 4 bases, the J end lost 4 bases, and 17 bases lay between the germline ends. Germline lookup yields CDR1 SGHRS and CDR2 YFSETQ. This CDR3 contains 16 residues. The CDR3 bases are TGCGCCAGCAGCCCCGGGAGCAGTACTTTTAATGAAAAACTGTTTTTT. Residues: CASSPGSSTFNEKLFF.

The chain carries TRBV5-4 and TRBJ2-7; D perhaps matches TRBD1 (6 bases). V dropped 4 bases and J dropped 2 bases, with 16 bases sitting between them. The CDR3 contains 15 residues. The V gene's germline CDR1 is SGHNT and CDR2 YYREEE (reference sequence). As DNA, the CDR3 is TGTGCCAGCAGCGGCGGTGGTTCAGGGGCCTACGAGCAGTACTTC. This codes for CASSGGGSGAYEQYF. Together with reference TRBV5-4 and TRBJ2-7, the CDR3 gives the full variable domain: ETGVTQSPTHLIKTRGQQVTLRCSSQSGHNTVSWYQQALGQGPQFIFQYYREEENGRGNFPPRFSGLQFPNYSSELNVNALELDDSALYLCASSGGGSGAYEQYFGPGTRLTVT.

There are a few counts of this clone. The gene calls are TRBV27 and TRBJ2-7; possibly TRBD1 for D (5 bases). Looked up from germline, CDR1 is MNHEY and CDR2 is SMNVEV (reference sequence). The CDR3 spans 13 residues. V lost 8 bases, J lost 3 bases, and 14 bases lay in between. CDR3 amino acids: CASAVRAYYEQYF. In nucleotides, the CDR3 is TGTGCCAGCGCTGTCAGGGCTTACTACGAGCAGTACTTC.

This clone was observed many times. This chain joins TRBV4-2 and TRBJ1-1; 7 nucleotides align to TRBD1. Germline values: CDR1 LGHNA, CDR2 YNFKEQ. CDR3 length equals 16 residues. J gave up 0 bases and V 0 bases, and 4 bases lay outside the gene matches. CDR3 protein: CASSQDADRVNTEAFF. The CDR3 DNA reads as TGTGCCAGCAGCCAAGACGCCGACAGGGTGAACACTGAAGCTTTCTTT.

This rearrangement joins TRBV19 to TRBJ1-2, with D unresolved. The germline CDR1 and CDR2 sequences are LNHDA and SQIVND (reference sequence). V lost 1 base and J 10 bases, leaving 16 bases between the germline ends. CDR3 length: 14 residues. The CDR3: CASSIGGAAQHYTF. CDR3 sequence (DNA): TGTGCCAGTAGTATAGGAGGAGCCGCGCAGCACTACACCTTC.